The text below deals with one T cell receptor (beta chain). Its antigen is undetermined. The data were obtained in a study of CD8+ T cells in alopecia areata. The overall study: Treatment comprised oral tofacitinib, 5 to 10 mg twice daily, in treated patients.

The treatment: oral pan-JAK inhibitor, 5-10 mg twice daily. In alopecia areata patients, both lesional scalp punch biopsies and peripheral blood were collected. Using a FACSAria, the CD4+ and CD8+ T cells were sorted from the PBMCs. RNA was extracted and reverse transcribed into cDNA as the sequencing template. Clones were sequenced by immunoSEQ multiplex PCR, and TCRdb holds only the in-frame ones, with some missing. The sample has about 180,000 clones; roughly 63% are singletons. From germline, CDR1 is MGHRA and CDR2 YSYEKL. The length of the CDR3 is 16 residues. Trimming removed 3 bases from V and 0 bases from J, with 15 bases in between. Whole-study results and caveats: A great number of expanded lesional clones endured in scalp and blood during tofacitinib.

This sequence joins TRBV4-1 and TRBJ2-7; a weak D match, TRBD2 (6 bases). The TCR originated in a human donor with alopecia areata. Specimen: CD4+ T cells sorted from blood, collected at approximately week 61, from a patient treated with tofacitinib. The CDR3 spells CASSQGPGLSSYEQYF. The CDR3 coding sequence is TGCGCCAGCAGCCAGGGCCCGGGACTTAGCTCCTACGAGCAGTACTTC.